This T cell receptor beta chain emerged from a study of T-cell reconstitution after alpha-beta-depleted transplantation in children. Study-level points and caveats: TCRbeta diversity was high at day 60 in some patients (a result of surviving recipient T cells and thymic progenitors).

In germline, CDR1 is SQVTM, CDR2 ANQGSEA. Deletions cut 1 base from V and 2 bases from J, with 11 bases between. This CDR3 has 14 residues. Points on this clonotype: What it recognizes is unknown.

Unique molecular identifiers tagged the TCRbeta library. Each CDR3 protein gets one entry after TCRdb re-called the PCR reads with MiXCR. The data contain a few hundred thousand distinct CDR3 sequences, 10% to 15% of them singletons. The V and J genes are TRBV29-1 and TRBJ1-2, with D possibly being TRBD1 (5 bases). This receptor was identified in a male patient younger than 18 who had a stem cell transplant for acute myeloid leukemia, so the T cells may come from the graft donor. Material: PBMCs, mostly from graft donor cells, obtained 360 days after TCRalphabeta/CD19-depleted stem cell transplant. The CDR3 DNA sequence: TGCAGCGTTGAAGTACAGGACGGAAACTATGGCTACACCTTC. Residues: CSVEVQDGNYGYTF.